These 24 T cell receptor beta chains came from one sample sequenced in a study of T cells in Graves' hyperthyroidism and ophthalmopathy. TCR beta CDR3 region amplification was performed from RNA transcripts. The primer set for the first-round RT-PCR of the TCR CDR3 was HTBI. TCRdb re-called the multiplex PCR reads with MiXCR, one entry per CDR3 protein. The sample lists 600,000 or so distinct CDR3 sequences, 46% seen once, with approximately 8.2% in the top ten. Sequencing input: peripheral blood or thyroid tissue (not recorded which). Source of these receptors: a young woman with Graves' hyperthyroidism.

This clonotype was observed once. The gene calls are TRBV25-1 and TRBJ1-6; no clear D gene. Germline-derived CDR1 and CDR2 are MGHDK and SYGVNS. V lost 6 bases and J lost 0, with 9 bases in between. The CDR3 is 15 amino acids. The CDR3: CASSTVSSYNSPLHF. The CDR3 nucleotides read TGTGCCAGCAGCACCGTGAGCTCCTATAATTCACCCCTCCACTTT.

The rearrangement uses TRBV2 and TRBJ2-5; the match to TRBD2 covers 8 bases. The DNA end favors TRBJ2-1, so the J call may be wrong. The CDR3 length is 14 residues. CDR1 is SNHLY and CDR2 is FYNNEI in the germline V gene. The CDR3 DNA sequence: TGTGCCAGCAGTGCGGGGGGGGCGGTCTTTGAGCAGTTCTTC. This sequence encodes CASSAGGAVFEQFF.

The chain combines TRBV7-3 with TRBJ1-2; D may be TRBD1 (6 bases). Trimming took 0 bases from V and 6 from J, leaving 17 bases between them. The germline CDR1 and CDR2 sequences are SGHTA and FQGTGA. CDR3 size: 16 residues. CDR3 coding DNA: TGTGCCAGCAGCTTAACCTCGGGACACCGTCGGGATGGCTACACCTTC. Translating gives CASSLTSGHRRDGYTF.

The J gene is TRBJ1-6, the V gene TRBV15, with D hard to call. Germline CDR1 is LNHNV and CDR2 is YYDKDF (reference sequence). Trimming stripped 3 bases from V and 10 bases from J, with 13 bases between. This CDR3 has 14 amino acids. The CDR3 nucleotides read TGTGCCACCAGCAGTGAAGTCTCGAGCTCACCCCTCCACTTT. Translated: CATSSEVSSSPLHF.

This clonotype is a singleton in its sample. A much larger clone differs by one base, so this may be a read error. This chain connects TRBV7-3 to TRBJ1-6; D is ambiguous. This CDR3 has 12 residues. Germline V gives CDR1 SGHTA, CDR2 FQGTGA. Between the trimmed V and J ends, which lost 6 bases and 9 bases, there was a span of 9 bases. CDR3 in amino acids: CASRPASSPLHF. CDR3 nucleotides: TGTGCCAGCAGACCCGCCTCTTCACCCCTCCACTTT.

With respect to this clonotype: A much larger clone differs by one base, so this may be a read error. V gene TRBV24-1 combines with J gene TRBJ2-5; 8 bases map to TRBD1. The CDR3 extends over 13 amino acids. Germline V gene data show CDR1 as KGHDR and CDR2 as SFDVKD. The CDR3 DNA follows: TGTGCCACCAGTGATATCTCAGGGGGCCCCCGGCACTTC. It specifies CATSDISGGPRHF.

Concerning this clonotype: The junction departs from germline at one end; a sequencing error may be responsible. This chain joins TRBV7-9 and TRBJ2-7; 10 nucleotides agree with TRBD1. The CDR3 is 15 amino acids. CDR1 is SEHNR, CDR2 FQNEAQ, per germline (reference sequence). The CDR3 protein is CASSQSGTGDYEQNF. The CDR3 bases are TGTGCCAGCAGCCAAAGTGGGACAGGGGACTACGAGCAGAACTTC.

This clonotype was seen ten or more times. The gene calls are TRBV19 and TRBJ1-5; D might be TRBD1 (5 bases). V was clipped by 5 bases and J by 11 bases, with 13 bases between them. CDR1 LNHDA and CDR2 SQIVND come from the germline V gene (reference sequence). CDR3 size: 12 residues. The CDR3 bases are TGTGCCAGTAGTCCCAATGGGGGGGCCCAGCATTTT. As protein: CASSPNGGAQHF.

This clonotype was seen ten or more times. The CDR3 DNA sequence: TGTGCCACCAGTGCGCCTTTCCCGAACACCGGGGAGCTGTTTTTT. This codes for CATSAPFPNTGELFF. The chain employs TRBV24-1 and TRBJ2-2; D uncertain. V lost 5 bases to trimming and J lost 0 bases, with 9 bases between them. This CDR3 contains 15 residues. Germline CDR1 reads KGHDR; CDR2 reads SFDVKD.

J is TRBJ2-5 and V is TRBV29-1; D ambiguous. The CDR3 runs 11 residues. Looked up from germline, CDR1 is SQVTM and CDR2 is ANQGSEA. For the CDR3, the DNA is TGCAGTCGATCTAGGCAAGAGACCCAGTACTTC. This codes for CSRSRQETQYF. Using reference TRBV29-1 and TRBJ2-5 for the parts outside the CDR3, the full variable domain is SAVISQKPSRDICQRGTSLTIQCQVDSQVTMMFWYRQQPGQSLTLIATANQGSEATYESGFVIDKFPISRPNLTFSTLTVSNMSPEDSSIYLCSRSRQETQYFGPGTRLLVL.

The rearrangement uses TRBV4-2 and TRBJ2-5; D is possibly TRBD2 (5 bases). Trimming took off 5 bases at V and 5 bases at J, with 18 bases between the two ends. The CDR3 is made up of 15 amino acids. Germline lookup yields CDR1 LGHNA and CDR2 YNFKEQ. The CDR3 here is CASSGGPGFGETQYF. The CDR3 bases are TGTGCCAGCAGCGGAGGTCCGGGGTTTGGTGAGACCCAGTACTTC.

This chain links TRBV19 with TRBJ1-5, with D perhaps TRBD1 (5 bases). Germline CDR1 reads LNHDA; CDR2 reads SQIVND (reference sequence). V was pared by 6 bases and J by 6 bases, with 12 bases between. This CDR3 is built from 13 residues. The CDR3 region is CASSRDVGQPQHF. The DNA of the CDR3 is TGTGCCAGTAGCAGGGATGTCGGTCAGCCCCAGCATTTT. The variable domain in full, completed from reference TRBV19 and TRBJ1-5, reads DGGITQSPKYLFRKEGQNVTLSCEQNLNHDAMYWYRQDPGQGLRLIYYSQIVNDFQKGDIAEGYSVSREKKESFPLTVTSAQKNPTAFYLCASSRDVGQPQHFGDGTRLSIL.

The chain couples TRBV9 to TRBJ1-1; D is undetermined. Trimming left V 4 bases short and J 1 base short, with 11 bases between. Germline assignment: CDR1 SGDLS and CDR2 YYNGEE. The CDR3 spans 14 residues. CDR3 coding DNA: TGTGCCAGCAGCCTCTACGGGAAGAACACTGAAGCTTTCTTT. This sequence encodes CASSLYGKNTEAFF.

This chain joins TRBV5-1 and TRBJ1-6; 8 nucleotides line up with TRBD1. V lost 2 bases, J lost 7 bases, and 8 bases stayed unmatched. CDR1 and CDR2 from the germline V gene are SGHRS and YFSETQ. The length of the CDR3 is 16 residues. This chain's CDR3 is CASSFESGQGNSPLHF. CDR3 DNA sequence: TGCGCCAGCAGCTTTGAATCAGGACAGGGAAATTCACCCCTCCACTTT.

The CDR3 DNA is TGTGCCAGCAGCCCCGCAGCAAATGAAAAACTGTTTTTT. Translating it yields CASSPAANEKLFF. This chain uses TRBV7-3 with TRBJ1-4; the D is unclear. There are 13 residues in the CDR3. Looked up from germline, CDR1 is SGHTA and CDR2 is FQGTGA. Between the trimmed V and J ends, which lost 5 bases and 5 bases, there was a span of 9 bases.

The J gene is TRBJ1-2, the V gene TRBV19; 9 nucleotides line up with TRBD1. CDR1 and CDR2 (germline): LNHDA, SQIVND (reference sequence). The junction had 9 bases not matched to a gene; V was cut back by 6 bases and J by 4 bases. CDR3 length: 15 residues. The CDR3 loop is CASRRDRAQGYGYTF. For the CDR3, the DNA is TGTGCCAGTAGGAGGGACAGGGCTCAAGGCTATGGCTACACCTTC.

The count of this clonotype is one. The rearrangement links TRBV2 to TRBJ1-4; D unresolved. This CDR3 comprises 14 residues. CDR1 is SNHLY and CDR2 is FYNNEI in the germline V gene. Trimming left V 1 base short and J 8 bases short, with 11 bases between. The DNA of the CDR3 is TGTGCCAGCAGTGAAGGGGCGCATGGCGAAAAACTGTTTTTT. It is translated as CASSEGAHGEKLFF.

This chain connects TRBV10-3 to TRBJ2-7; perhaps TRBD2 as D (7 bases). This CDR3 is 13 amino acids long. Germline loops: CDR1 ENHRY, CDR2 SYGVKD. V dropped 7 bases and J dropped 4 bases, with 14 bases sitting between them. The CDR3 protein is CAITRGGVYEQYF. In DNA, the CDR3 is TGTGCCATCACCAGGGGAGGGGTATACGAGCAGTACTTC.

This clonotype was recorded only once. V and J are TRBV10-1 and TRBJ2-7; 11 bases match TRBD2. Germline CDR1 reads WNHNN; CDR2 reads SYGVQD (reference sequence). CDR3 length: 16 residues. Unmatched junction bases numbered 6, after V lost 0 bases and J lost 5 bases. The CDR3 bases are TGCGCCAGCAGTGAGTCGATAGCGGGGGGGCTCGACGAGCAGTACTTC. Translation gives CASSESIAGGLDEQYF.

The chain carries TRBV25-1 and TRBJ1-1, with TRBD1 as a possible D gene (5 bases). V lost 11 bases and J 5 bases, leaving 21 bases between the germline ends. The V gene's germline CDR1 is MGHDK and CDR2 SYGVNS. This CDR3 region has 14 residues. The CDR3 nucleotides read TGTGCCTGGAGTAATACAGGATGGGGGACTGAAGCTTTCTTT. This translates into CAWSNTGWGTEAFF.

The rearrangement joins TRBV25-1 to TRBJ2-5; D call uncertain. The V end lost 8 bases, the J end lost 7 bases, and 11 bases lay between the germline ends. Germline lookup yields CDR1 MGHDK and CDR2 SYGVNS. The CDR3 covers 11 residues. The CDR3, as DNA: TGTGCCAGCTGGGGAAGAGGGACCCAGTACTTC. Residues: CASWGRGTQYF.

The table lists this clonotype with a few counts. At one boundary the junction diverges from the germline segment, which might be a read error. This rearrangement joins TRBV7-9 to TRBJ1-1; D unclear. This CDR3 has 15 residues. Germline CDR1 SEHNR, CDR2 FQNEAQ (reference sequence). CDR3 amino acids: CASSPTAGSSTEAFF. The CDR3 region has the DNA TGCGCCAGCAGCCCTACGGCGGGTTCGTCCACTGAAGCTTTCTTT.

The chain links TRBV20-1 to TRBJ1-5; 7 bases are a match to TRBD1. V lost 6 bases, J lost 4 bases, and 9 bases stayed unmatched. Germline assignment: CDR1 DFQATT and CDR2 SNEGSKA (reference sequence). This CDR3 is 14 amino acids long. The CDR3 nucleotides are TGCAGTGCCTGGACTACAGGGGCAAATCAGCCCCAGCATTTT. It yields the protein CSAWTTGANQPQHF.

The chain has TRBV2 and TRBJ1-1; 7 positions match TRBD1. This CDR3 has 13 residues. Germline CDR1 is SNHLY and CDR2 is FYNNEI. The V segment lost 6 bases and the J segment 5 bases; nucleotides outside the gene matches: 6. CDR3 nucleotide sequence: TGTGCCAGCAGCGACAGGGCTTGGACTGAAGCTTTCTTT. Translated, it gives CASSDRAWTEAFF.